This T cell receptor beta chain was found in a study of immune heterogeneity within non-small cell lung tumors. Across the whole study: There were a handful of squamous cell carcinomas, 10 non-squamous carcinomas and 1 tumor not otherwise specified.

Template was bulk tumor genomic DNA, about 610 ng per sample. Collection of several biopsies per primary tumor, spaced far apart, took place during surgery. Curative surgery was performed on patients who had untreated, newly diagnosed non-small cell lung cancer. Individuals who provided samples were patients with newly diagnosed non-small cell lung cancer who were having surgery with curative intent. The CDR3 length is 15 residues. V lost 0 bases to trimming and J lost 5 bases, with 11 bases between them. In germline, CDR1 is SGHAT, CDR2 FQNNGV. This clonotype showed up just a few times. Its antigen is as yet unknown. Study outcomes and limitations: Local T-cell repertoire clonality was correlated with local tumor mutational burden, and the correlation was positive. It was moderate in strength but statistically significant (R 0.3 to 0.35). Identical dominant CDR3 beta clonotypes recurred across a patient's tumor sites, together with site-unique high-frequency clones.

TCR beta CDR3 was amplified by multiplex PCR, first round around 10 cycles, 32 V and 13 J primers. MiXCR, run by TCRdb on the multiplex PCR reads, gives a single entry per CDR3 protein. The sample lists approximately 3,300 distinct CDR3 sequences; 52% were seen once. The V call is TRBV11-2, the J call TRBJ2-1; TRBD2 is a possible D gene (6 bases). The material sequenced was lung tumor tissue. This TCR was recovered from a man aged 55 to 70 with non-small cell lung cancer. The CDR3 DNA follows: TGTGCCAGCAGCTTAGAGGCGGGATTCAACAATGAGCAGTTCTTC. Translation gives CASSLEAGFNNEQFF.